This section outlines one T cell receptor (beta chain) sequence together with its context. This record comes from a study of blood T cell repertoires in COVID-19. Looking at the study overall: Sites across the United States, Italy and Spain contributed samples from acute and convalescent COVID-19.

The germline CDR1 and CDR2 sequences are MDHEN and SYDVKM. The CDR3 sequence is 17 residues long. V was pared by 3 bases and J by 4 bases, with 20 bases between. Under the authors' procedure: Scientists estimated how many nucleated cells there were by amplifying reference gene primers. Libraries were prepared by immunoSEQ multiplex PCR; TCRdb keeps only in-frame clonotypes and omits some of them. That table furnishes V, J and clone size, whereas the DNA furnished D and trimming. The sample includes about 200,000 clones, 84% of them seen just once. Material: peripheral blood. The chain employs TRBV28 and TRBJ2-3; D might be TRBD1 (5 bases). The clonotype was recovered from a human donor in a cohort sampled during active COVID-19. The CDR3 DNA is TGTGCCAGCAGTTTCCAGGGCGTTCAGGGCGTGGCAGATACGCAGTATTTT. Its translation is CASSFQGVQGVADTQYF. Full variable domain (missing parts from reference TRBV28 and TRBJ2-3): DVKVTQSSRYLVKRTGEKVFLECVQDMDHENMFWYRQDPGLGLRLIYFSYDVKMKEKGDIPEGYSVSREKKERFSLILESASTNQTSMYLCASSFQGVQGVADTQYFGPGTRLTVL.